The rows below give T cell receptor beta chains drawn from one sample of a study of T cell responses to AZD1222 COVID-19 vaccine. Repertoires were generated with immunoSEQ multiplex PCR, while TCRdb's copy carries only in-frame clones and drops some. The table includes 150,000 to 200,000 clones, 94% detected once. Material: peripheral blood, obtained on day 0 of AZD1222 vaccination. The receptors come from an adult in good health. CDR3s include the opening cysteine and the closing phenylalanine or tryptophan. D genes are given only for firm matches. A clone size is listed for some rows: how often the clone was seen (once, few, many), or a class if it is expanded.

CDR3nt: TGTGCCAGCAGCTCCCAACCGCTAGACAGGCTCTTT
CDR3aa: CASSSQPLDRLF
d_gene: .
abundance: .
j_gene: TRBJ1-1
v_gene: TRBV9

CDR3nt: TGCAGCGTTACGGATGGGACAGAGAACACCGGGGAGCTGTTTTTT
CDR3aa: CSVTDGTENTGELFF
d_gene: TRBD1
abundance: .
j_gene: TRBJ2-2
v_gene: TRBV29-1

CDR3nt: TGTGCCAGCAGTTTAAGTGGTGGGTCTCGGAGATTGAGGGAAAAACTGTTTTTT
CDR3aa: CASSLSGGSRRLREKLFF
d_gene: .
abundance: .
j_gene: TRBJ1-4
v_gene: TRBV28

CDR3nt: TGTGCCAGCAGTGAGGAAGCGGGAGTTGGTGAGCAGTACTTC
CDR3aa: CASSEEAGVGEQYF
d_gene: TRBD2
abundance: once
j_gene: TRBJ2-7
v_gene: TRBV6-4

CDR3nt: TGTGCCAGCAGTTATGGGCAGGGGCCTACCTACGAGCAGTACTTC
CDR3aa: CASSYGQGPTYEQYF
d_gene: .
abundance: once
j_gene: TRBJ2-7
v_gene: TRBV6-6

CDR3nt: TGTGCCAGCAGTGGCCGGATCCAAGAGACCCAGTACTTC
CDR3aa: CASSGRIQETQYF
d_gene: .
abundance: .
j_gene: TRBJ2-5
v_gene: TRBV2

CDR3nt: TGTGCCAGCAGTACATCGGGGGCCGCGCGAAGGAACACTGAAGCTTTCTTT
CDR3aa: CASSTSGAARRNTEAFF
d_gene: .
abundance: once
j_gene: TRBJ1-1
v_gene: TRBV5-5

CDR3nt: TGTGCCAGTAGTATTGCGGGGACAGGTGCCCACGCCTACAATGAGCAGTTCTTC
CDR3aa: CASSIAGTGAHAYNEQFF
d_gene: TRBD1
abundance: .
j_gene: TRBJ2-1
v_gene: TRBV19

CDR3nt: TGTGCCAGTAGTAGGGGAGAGGAAAACATTCAGTACTTC
CDR3aa: CASSRGEENIQYF
d_gene: .
abundance: .
j_gene: TRBJ2-4
v_gene: TRBV19

CDR3nt: TGTGCCAGCAGCTTAGGATTCAATGAGCAGTTCTTC
CDR3aa: CASSLGFNEQFF
d_gene: .
abundance: .
j_gene: TRBJ2-1
v_gene: TRBV11-2

CDR3nt: TGCGCCAGCGCGGACGCTTCTTTTTACAATGAGCAGTTCTTC
CDR3aa: CASADASFYNEQFF
d_gene: .
abundance: .
j_gene: TRBJ2-1
v_gene: TRBV10-2

CDR3nt: TGTGCCAGCAGCGAGCACCCGACTAGCGGGAGGGGGGGCTACAATGAGCAGTTCTTC
CDR3aa: CASSEHPTSGRGGYNEQFF
d_gene: TRBD2
abundance: .
j_gene: TRBJ2-1
v_gene: TRBV9

CDR3nt: TGCGCCAGCAGCCATCCCGGGGTTCTTAACTATGGCTACACCTTC
CDR3aa: CASSHPGVLNYGYTF
d_gene: .
abundance: .
j_gene: TRBJ1-2
v_gene: TRBV4-3

CDR3nt: TGTGCCAGCAGTAACCGGGACGGGGGTTTTAAAGGTGAAGCTTTCTTT
CDR3aa: CASSNRDGGFKGEAFF
d_gene: .
abundance: .
j_gene: TRBJ1-1
v_gene: TRBV28

CDR3nt: TGTGCCAGCAGCGACCATCAGGGGGCAGAAATCGGCTACACCTTC
CDR3aa: CASSDHQGAEIGYTF
d_gene: TRBD1
abundance: .
j_gene: TRBJ1-2
v_gene: TRBV9